Listed here are 16 T cell receptor beta chains from one sample, sequenced in a study of beta chain features in type 1 diabetes. Overall study results and limits: Researchers report that Type 1 diabetes patients had moderately but significantly shorter TCRB CDR3s across all four CD4+ subsets.

No antigen is known for these receptors. Expressed TCRB transcripts were sequenced because the entire RNA isolate underwent reverse transcription. Assay: immunoSEQ multiplex PCR; the TCRdb copy retains only in-frame clones and omits some. Among 200,000 to 250,000 clones listed, more than 11% were seen once. Sequenced sample: naive CD4+ T cells from blood. Receptors were obtained from a young man with type 1 diabetes.

This clone was found a few times. The V and J genes are TRBV28 and TRBJ2-1; D is perhaps TRBD2 (7 bases). Trimming cost V 4 bases and J 5 bases, with 18 bases left between them. There are 16 residues in the CDR3. Germline-derived CDR1 and CDR2 are MDHEN and SYDVKM. CDR3 sequence: CASSWDGGAIHNEQFF. CDR3 sequence (DNA): TGTGCCAGCAGTTGGGATGGGGGGGCGATACACAATGAGCAGTTCTTC.

The chain couples TRBV4-1 to TRBJ2-7; weak D call: TRBD1 (6 bases). V was clipped by 0 bases and J by 2 bases, with 14 bases between them. This CDR3 has 16 residues. The germline V gene encodes CDR1 MGHRA and CDR2 YSYEKL. The DNA of the CDR3 is TGCGCCAGCAGCCAAGATAACAGGGAAGTAGCCTACGAGCAGTACTTC. Its protein is CASSQDNREVAYEQYF.

In this sample, this clone turned up a few times. CDR3 in DNA: TGTGCCAGTAGTATAACAGAGGGAGCGGGCTCCTACAATGAGCAGTTCTTC. It codes for CASSITEGAGSYNEQFF. The chain has TRBV19 and TRBJ2-1; TRBD2 is a possible D gene (6 bases). V gave up 2 bases and J gave up 0 bases, with 14 bases separating them. There are 17 residues in the CDR3. CDR1 is LNHDA and CDR2 is SQIVND in the germline V gene (reference sequence).

This clone was seen more than once but under ten times. The chain links TRBV15 to TRBJ2-1; D is possibly TRBD1 (6 bases). The CDR3 extends over 19 amino acids. V lost 0 bases to trimming and J lost 4 bases, with 22 bases between them. The germline gives CDR1 LNHNV, CDR2 YYDKDF (reference sequence). Here the CDR3 DNA reads TGTGCCACCAGCAGAGATAGGGGCAGGGGTGTCGGTGGATACAATGAGCAGTTCTTC. Translating it yields CATSRDRGRGVGGYNEQFF.

The chain uses TRBV7-9 and TRBJ1-4; D gene ambiguous. The CDR3 covers 16 residues. Germline V gene data show CDR1 as SEHNR and CDR2 as FQNEAQ (reference sequence). Trimming took off 1 base at V and 7 bases at J, with 16 bases between the two ends. CDR3 amino acids: CASSLVGSTPVEKLFF. CDR3 coding DNA: TGTGCCAGCAGCTTAGTTGGGTCGACACCCGTTGAAAAACTGTTTTTT.

This clone was seen only a few times. The rearrangement uses TRBV30 and TRBJ1-6; the match to TRBD1 covers 12 bases. CDR1 GTSNPN and CDR2 SVGIG come from the germline V gene (reference sequence). The CDR3 loop spans 15 amino acids. The J segment lost 8 bases and the V segment lost 6 bases, leaving 8 bases of the junction unmatched. CDR3 sequence (DNA): TGTGCCTGTCCGGGACAGGGGGCGCTGGATTCACCCCTCCACTTT. Amino acids: CACPGQGALDSPLHF.

This clone was recorded a few times. The V gene is TRBV27, the J gene TRBJ1-1, with D possibly matching TRBD1 (5 bases). The CDR3 loop spans 14 amino acids. With 2 bases removed from V and 0 bases from J, the gap between germline ends came to 7 bases. Germline assignment: CDR1 MNHEY and CDR2 SMNVEV (reference sequence). The CDR3 region has the DNA TGTGCCAGCAGTTTAGGACATTTGAACACTGAAGCTTTCTTT. Protein product: CASSLGHLNTEAFF.

The genes are TRBV29-1 and TRBJ1-4; no clear D gene. Germline V gene lookup returns CDR1 SQVTM and CDR2 ANQGSEA. The CDR3 extends over 14 amino acids. Trimming removed 0 bases at V and 0 bases at J, with 5 bases between. The DNA for the CDR3 is TGCAGCGTTGAAGATATCGCAACTAATGAAAAACTGTTTTTT. As protein: CSVEDIATNEKLFF.

The rearrangement joins TRBV29-1 to TRBJ1-1; 11 bases are a match to TRBD1. The V and J ends lost 6 bases and 1 base, in that order; junction bases with no gene match: 1. The length of the CDR3 is 13 residues. Germline V lookup: CDR1 SQVTM, CDR2 ANQGSEA. Here the CDR3 reads CSVDRGPNTEAFF. Here the CDR3 DNA reads TGCAGCGTGGACAGGGGGCCGAACACTGAAGCTTTCTTT.

This clone was found a few times. The chain links TRBV27 to TRBJ2-3, with TRBD1 matching 8 bases. The trim removed 0 bases at V and 8 bases at J, leaving 7 bases unmatched. The CDR3 is 15 amino acids. Germline V gene lookup returns CDR1 MNHEY and CDR2 SMNVEV (reference sequence). CDR3 in amino acids: CASSLSGTGGGTQYF. CDR3 bases: TGTGCCAGCAGTTTATCCGGGACAGGCGGAGGTACGCAGTATTTT.

This clone has just a few counts. J is TRBJ2-3 and V is TRBV6-1; D may be TRBD2 (5 bases). The CDR3 covers 15 residues. The V and J ends lost 6 bases and 3 bases respectively, with 16 bases between them. In germline, CDR1 is MNHNS, CDR2 SASEGT. The CDR3: CASRSGVAGTDTQYF. The CDR3 bases are TGTGCCAGCAGATCCGGGGTCGCCGGGACAGATACGCAGTATTTT.

This chain links TRBV30 with TRBJ2-2; D ambiguous. Between the trimmed V and J ends, which lost 0 bases and 4 bases, there was a span of 12 bases. Per germline, CDR1 GTSNPN and CDR2 SVGIG (reference sequence). This CDR3 is built from 15 residues. This chain's CDR3 is CAWSVLSIVTGELFF. The CDR3 region has the DNA TGTGCCTGGAGTGTACTCTCCATTGTCACCGGGGAGCTGTTTTTT.

J is TRBJ1-1 and V is TRBV9; D unclear. Trimming removed 3 bases from V and 0 bases from J, with 6 bases in between. There are 13 residues in the CDR3. Germline values: CDR1 SGDLS, CDR2 YYNGEE. The chain's CDR3 is CASSGNLNTEAFF. The CDR3 DNA reads as TGTGCCAGCAGCGGTAATTTGAACACTGAAGCTTTCTTT. Full variable domain (rest looked up from reference TRBV9 and TRBJ1-1): DSGVTQTPKHLITATGQRVTLRCSPRSGDLSVYWYQQSLDQGLQFLIQYYNGEERAKGNILERFSAQQFPDLHSELNLSSLELGDSALYFCASSGNLNTEAFFGQGTRLTVV.

This clone was found a few times. V gene TRBV29-1 combines with J gene TRBJ2-2, with TRBD2 matching over 7 bases. Germline CDR1 reads SQVTM; CDR2 reads ANQGSEA. The V gene end was trimmed by 6 bases and the J gene end by 5 bases; junction bases not matched to a gene: 6. The CDR3 sequence is 13 residues long. In DNA form, the CDR3 reads TGCAGCGTCCAGACTAGCCTTACCGGGGAGCTGTTTTTT. Translated: CSVQTSLTGELFF.

The CDR3 reads CASSIDVRAEAFF. CDR3 sequence (DNA): TGTGCCAGTAGTATAGACGTTCGGGCTGAAGCTTTCTTT. V gene TRBV19 combines with J gene TRBJ1-1; D unclear. This CDR3 is built from 13 residues. Germline-derived CDR1 and CDR2 are LNHDA and SQIVND (reference sequence). Trimming removed 0 bases from V and 6 bases from J, with 8 bases in between.

This clone appeared a few times. The V gene is TRBV29-1, the J gene TRBJ2-5; D possibly corresponds to TRBD1 (6 bases). This CDR3 has 13 amino acids. CDR1 and CDR2 from the germline V gene are SQVTM and ANQGSEA. Trimming pared 7 bases from V and 7 bases from J, leaving 19 bases between. The CDR3 DNA reads as TGCAGCGCCGGGGCAGGGGATGCCGGGACCCAGTACTTC. Its protein is CSAGAGDAGTQYF.